The TCR beta chain described here comes from a study of blood T cell repertoires in COVID-19. Study at large: The analysed material was cDNA or gDNA that came from T cells, B-cell-depleted T cells, or PBMCs.

Original processing methods: Amplifying reference gene primers gave estimates of nucleated cell counts. TCRdb's copy holds only in-frame clones and misses some; the assay was immunoSEQ multiplex PCR. V, J and clone size were drawn from that table, and D and trimming were deduced from the DNA. The data hold some 100,000 clones, with around 72% observed a single time. Deletions cut 7 bases from V and 0 bases from J, with 15 bases between. CDR3 length: 15 amino acids. Germline CDR1 is SNHLY and CDR2 is FYNNEI. This TCR derives from a man in his 70s with COVID-19, enrolled during active disease. The chain carries TRBV2 and TRBJ1-1; D is uncertain. Sequenced sample: peripheral blood. CDR3 in DNA: TGTGCCAGCATCGGGGAGAGGGCCATGAACACTGAAGCTTTCTTT. Its protein is CASIGERAMNTEAFF.